The 3 T cell receptor beta chains presented below share a single source sample, sequenced in a study of blood T cell repertoires in COVID-19. Sequenced by immunoSEQ multiplex PCR; TCRdb stores in-frame clones only, minus some. The table records 150,000 or so clones, under 90% of them present only once. Input material: PBMCs or T cells enriched from blood (not recorded which). The receptor source for this set is a woman between 45 and 65 years old who had recovered from COVID-19.

The chain has TRBV10-3 and TRBJ2-1, with TRBD2 matching 15 bases. Unmatched junction bases numbered 8, after V lost 6 bases and J lost 8 bases. Per germline, CDR1 ENHRY and CDR2 SYGVKD. CDR3 size: 16 residues. The CDR3 is CAISSGLAGGKHEQFF. In nucleotides, the CDR3 is TGTGCCATCAGCTCGGGACTAGCGGGGGGTAAGCATGAGCAGTTCTTC.

This chain uses TRBV11-3 with TRBJ1-4; D might be TRBD1 (6 bases). V lost 4 bases, J lost 4 bases, and 13 bases lay in between. CDR1 and CDR2 from the germline V gene are SGHNT and YENEEA. This CDR3 is 15 amino acids long. The CDR3 loop is CASSYTGTINEKLFF. The CDR3 nucleotides are TGTGCCAGCAGCTACACAGGGACAATTAATGAAAAACTGTTTTTT.

J is TRBJ1-1 and V is TRBV6-5; 7 bases are shared with TRBD1. Per germline, CDR1 MNHEY and CDR2 SVGAGI. CDR3 length: 15 residues. After removal of 7 bases from V and 0 bases from J, the junction contained 8 bases not matched to a gene. Here the CDR3 reads CASTGTAIMNTEAFF. CDR3 sequence (DNA): TGTGCCAGCACCGGGACAGCGATCATGAACACTGAAGCTTTCTTT.